This T cell receptor (beta chain) was recorded in a study of blood T cell repertoires in COVID-19. Study-level information: Some COVID-19 samples were acute and others convalescent; all came from the United States, Italy and Spain. The cDNA or gDNA used as material had been derived from T cells, B-cell-depleted T cells, or PBMCs.

Clones were read by immunoSEQ multiplex PCR, and TCRdb kept only the in-frame ones, dropping some. The data show about 200,000 clones, 65% to 90% seen once. The clonotype originates from a human donor in a cohort sampled during active COVID-19. The sample was peripheral blood.

The CDR3 reads CASSPGTRLYF. The CDR3 bases are TGTGCCAGCAGCCCCGGGACTCGTCTTTACTTC. The V gene is TRBV14, the J gene TRBJ2-5; weak D call: TRBD2 (6 bases). The CDR3 length is 11 residues. Trimming removed 4 bases at V and 14 bases at J, with 14 bases between. Looked up from germline, CDR1 is SGHDN and CDR2 is FVKESK.